The next 7 T cell receptor beta chains were all read from a single sample in a study of tumor-infiltrating lymphocytes in primary liver carcinoma. cDNA specific to TCR beta was made from 450 to 500 ng of total RNA, with a constant-region primer employed for priming. ARM-PCR, slightly modified, supplied the TCR beta libraries through three nested multiplex PCR rounds. In the first two PCR rounds, TRBV1-TRBV30 forward primers were paired with a C-beta reverse primer, and each round lasted roughly 9 cycles. TCRdb redid the calling of the multiplex PCR reads with MiXCR, one entry per CDR3 protein. The sample lists around 170,000 distinct CDR3 sequences; roughly 60% were seen once. The authors took blood RNA from unsorted whole blood and also extracted germline DNA. The sample taken for sequencing was peripheral blood. These receptors were obtained from a middle-aged man with primary liver carcinoma and hepatitis B virus infection.

With regard to this clonotype: It may be a read error: a sequence one base away is much more abundant. Since no conserved phenylalanine or tryptophan closes the CDR3, a read error is the likely cause. CDR3 in amino acids: CASSRGQSTGELFS. In DNA form, the CDR3 reads TGTGCCAGCAGCCGCGGCCAATCCACCGGGGAGCTGTTTTCT. V usage is TRBV11-3 and J usage is TRBJ2-2; D unclear. The CDR3 has 14 amino acids. Germline assignment: CDR1 SGHNT and CDR2 YENEEA. Trimming shortened V by 5 bases and J by 4 bases, and 11 bases separated the two germline ends.

Regarding this clonotype: The CDR3 end shows no conserved phenylalanine or tryptophan, and so a read error is likely. The DNA is left out, because the CDR3 cannot be placed on it with certainty; the CDR3 is given as TCRdb lists it. The V and J genes are TRBV11-2 and TRBJ2-7; the DNA was not compared with TRBD2, the D call given in the table. The CDR3 numbers 13 amino acids, ends counted. Germline V gives CDR1 SGHAT, CDR2 FQNNGV. CDR3 amino acids: CASNKQTSSEQYL.

This clonotype was recorded at least ten times. This sequence joins TRBV11-2 and TRBJ2-7, with TRBD2 matching 9 bases. This CDR3 contains 16 residues. V lost 2 bases and J lost 5; bases outside the gene matches: 10. Germline V gene lookup returns CDR1 SGHAT and CDR2 FQNNGV. In DNA, the CDR3 is TGTGCCAGCAGCTTAAGGGTAGCGGGAGTTGAGCACGAGCAGTACTTC. This translates into CASSLRVAGVEHEQYF.

This clonotype appeared many times. The chain carries TRBV11-2 and TRBJ1-6; possible D gene TRBD1, 5 bases. Germline CDR1 reads SGHAT; CDR2 reads FQNNGV. The CDR3 totals 13 residues. Trimming removed 5 bases at V and 13 bases at J, with 15 bases between. CDR3 amino acids: CASSGTFGFPLHF. DNA for the CDR3: TGTGCCAGCAGCGGGACTTTCGGCTTCCCCCTCCACTTT.

This sequence joins TRBV6-1 and TRBJ1-2, with D unclear. The V end was cut by 3 bases, the J end by 7 bases, with 6 bases between. The CDR3 is 11 residues long. Germline V gene lookup returns CDR1 MNHNS and CDR2 SASEGT. CDR3 sequence: CASSETGGYTF. In DNA form, the CDR3 reads TGTGCCAGCAGTGAGACTGGTGGCTACACCTTC.

Worth noting for this clonotype: The germline gene is not matched at one end of the junction; a read error may be the cause. This rearrangement joins TRBV5-1 to TRBJ1-1; 7 bases fit TRBD1. The CDR3 is made up of 14 amino acids. CDR1 is SGHRS, CDR2 YFSETQ, per germline. CDR3 nucleotide sequence: TGCGTCAGCAGCTTGGATCCAGGGGGTAGTGAAGCTTTCTTT. Translating gives CVSSLDPGGSEAFF.

This clonotype was seen many times. The chain is built from TRBV11-2 and TRBJ2-2; D unclear. The CDR3 totals 14 residues. Germline-derived CDR1 and CDR2 are SGHAT and FQNNGV. V lost 4 bases, J lost 0 bases, and 6 bases lay in between. The CDR3 spells CASSSSPNTGELFF. The CDR3 nucleotides are TGTGCCAGCAGCTCTTCCCCGAACACCGGGGAGCTGTTTTTT.